The clone carrying this T cell receptor beta chain turned up a few times. CDR1 and CDR2 (germline): LGHNA, YNFKEQ. Deletions cut 1 base from V and 6 bases from J, with 19 bases between. The CDR3 is 17 residues long. Preparation of the TCRbeta library used unique molecular identifiers. TCRdb processed the PCR reads anew with MiXCR; each CDR3 protein has one entry. The data contain 450,000 to 700,000 distinct CDR3 sequences, 25% to 30% of them singletons. This specimen comes from a study of T-cell reconstitution after alpha-beta-depleted transplantation in children. The J gene is TRBJ1-5, the V gene TRBV4-2, with a possible D match to TRBD1 (6 bases). The clonotype comes from a boy under two years old with Wiskott-Aldrich syndrome, due to receive a stem cell transplant. Sequencing used PBMCs, obtained before TCRalphabeta/CD19-depleted stem cell transplant. The DNA for the CDR3 is TGTGCCAGCAGCCAAGTCTTGAGAAGGGGGGGCCCTCAGCCCCAGCATTTT. This gives the protein CASSQVLRRGGPQPQHF.